One TCR beta chain is described in this entry. Its antigen is not identified. TCRdb's table, derived via immunoSEQ multiplex PCR, lists solely in-frame clones and lacks some. Among some 30,000 clones listed, about 93% were seen once. Trimming removed 2 bases at V and 8 bases at J, with 12 bases between. In germline, CDR1 is SGHTA, CDR2 FQGNSA. The CDR3 extends over 13 amino acids. This specimen comes from a study of T cell clonotyping in hematopoietic cell transplantation. The study, taken as a whole, reports: After transplant, recipient diversity fell while pathologically expanded clonotypes grew through day 180.

The TCR sequence derives from a female patient aged 45 to 65 who had an allogeneic stem cell transplant from a related donor, so the T cells may come from the graft donor. Some clones in this sample may be carry-over from other donors' samples. The gene calls are TRBV7-2 and TRBJ1-2; D is perhaps TRBD1 (6 bases). The sample was PBMCs, taken 100 days after allogeneic stem cell transplant. In DNA form, the CDR3 reads TGTGCCAGCAGCTTAATGGGGGCGAAAGGCTACACCTTC. Residues: CASSLMGAKGYTF.